Below, 32 T cell receptor beta chains from the same sample are listed, as sequenced in a study of T cells after yellow fever vaccination. TCRdb used MiXCR to reprocess the 5' RACE reads, holding one entry per CDR3 protein. The data show approximately 130,000 distinct CDR3 sequences, with approximately 16% seen just once and about 42% held by the top ten. The sequencing used CD8+ T cells sorted from PBMCs, collected 5 days after the yellow fever booster vaccination. The receptors were gathered from a man between 18 and 35 years old who received the YFV17D yellow fever vaccine.

The CDR3 loop reads CASSSPGTGPYNEQFF. CDR3 DNA sequence: TGTGCCAGCAGTTCTCCGGGGACAGGGCCCTACAATGAGCAGTTCTTC. This sequence joins TRBV21-1 and TRBJ2-1; TRBD1 is the table's D call and was not checked against the DNA. TRBV21-1 corresponds to a pseudogene. The CDR3 has 16 residues.

This clonotype was picked up a small number of times. The chain is built from TRBV4-2 and TRBJ1-1; possible D gene TRBD1, 6 bases. Germline CDR1 reads LGHNA; CDR2 reads YNFKEQ. V lost 4 bases and J 0 bases, leaving 15 bases between the germline ends. This CDR3 has 16 amino acids. CDR3 DNA sequence: TGTGCCAGCAGCCCATACAATCAGGGGTTGAACACTGAAGCTTTCTTT. Protein sequence: CASSPYNQGLNTEAFF.

Comments on this clonotype: At one of its ends the junction is not consistent with the germline gene, which may arise from a read error. V usage is TRBV12-3 or TRBV12-4 and J usage is TRBJ2-5; TRBD1 aligns across 9 bases. CDR3 length: 16 amino acids. The CDR3 protein is CASRSVWGQGQETRYF. CDR3 sequence (DNA): TGTGCCAGCAGGTCTGTTTGGGGACAGGGACAAGAGACCCGGTACTTC.

Only a few counts were recorded for this clonotype. The CDR3: CASSSSGRNPNTEAFF. CDR3 bases: TGTGCCAGCAGCTCCTCAGGTCGGAACCCTAACACTGAAGCTTTCTTT. This chain connects TRBV7-3 to TRBJ1-1; D remains ambiguous. The CDR3 runs 16 residues. The germline V and J ends were trimmed by 4 bases and 2 bases, with 17 bases remaining between them. Germline V gene data show CDR1 as SGHTA and CDR2 as FQGTGA.

The table lists this clonotype with a few counts. This chain connects TRBV5-1 to TRBJ2-7, with D possibly TRBD2 on 5 matching bases. Germline V gene data show CDR1 as SGHRS and CDR2 as YFSETQ. Trimming took 6 bases from V and 6 from J, leaving 22 bases between them. This CDR3 is built from 15 residues. CDR3 protein: CASTEPGREEGEQYF. The CDR3 DNA reads TGCGCCAGCACCGAACCGGGCAGAGAAGAGGGCGAGCAGTACTTC.

This clonotype came up a few times. V gene TRBV20-1 combines with J gene TRBJ1-5; D is unresolved. CDR3 length: 14 residues. CDR1 DFQATT and CDR2 SNEGSKA come from the germline V gene (reference sequence). V dropped 0 bases and J dropped 4 bases, with 10 bases sitting between them. CDR3 nucleotide sequence: TGCAGTGCTAGAGATGGTGGCGAGAATCAGCCCCAGCATTTT. Encoded protein: CSARDGGENQPQHF.

This clonotype occurred a few times. This sequence joins TRBV4-3 and TRBJ1-6; no clear D gene. The CDR3 is made up of 18 amino acids. V was cut by 4 bases and J by 0 bases, with 16 bases left in between. Germline loops: CDR1 LGHNA, CDR2 YSLEER. DNA of the CDR3: TGCGCCAGCAGCCCACAAGGGCCCGAAAGCTCCTATAATTCACCCCTCCACTTT. It codes for CASSPQGPESSYNSPLHF.

The chain carries TRBV6-6 and TRBJ1-2; D is uncertain. Germline lookup yields CDR1 MNHNY and CDR2 SVGAGI (reference sequence). The CDR3 has 15 residues. Trimming removed 11 bases from V and 7 bases from J, with 26 bases in between. This chain's CDR3 is CAGSEGQPDFGGYTF. As DNA, the CDR3 is TGTGCCGGTTCCGAGGGCCAACCGGATTTCGGTGGCTACACCTTC.

This clonotype was observed a handful of times. V gene TRBV7-9 combines with J gene TRBJ1-6, with unresolved D. CDR1 SEHNR and CDR2 FQNEAQ come from the germline V gene (reference sequence). The CDR3 is 14 residues long. The germline V and J ends were trimmed by 1 base and 4 bases, with 5 bases remaining between them. The CDR3 DNA reads as TGTGCCAGCAGCTTAGACAGTTATAATTCACCCCTCCACTTT. Its protein is CASSLDSYNSPLHF.

This clonotype has just a few counts. This chain links TRBV4-1 with TRBJ1-1; TRBD1 agrees at 7 bases. The CDR3 has 15 amino acids. V dropped 3 bases and J dropped 0; count of bases not matched to a gene: 4. CDR1 is MGHRA, CDR2 YSYEKL, per germline. CDR3 coding DNA: TGCGCCAGCAGCCACCCACAGGGGATGAACACTGAAGCTTTCTTT. Translating it yields CASSHPQGMNTEAFF.

This clonotype came up many times. The chain links TRBV4-3 to TRBJ2-1; D remains unclear. CDR1 LGHNA and CDR2 YSLEER come from the germline V gene. CDR3 length: 13 amino acids. V lost 0 bases to trimming and J lost 9 bases, with 9 bases between them. CDR3 coding DNA: TGCGCCAGCAGCCAAGATCTGGCTCCTGAGCAGTTCTTC. Its translation: CASSQDLAPEQFF.

The V call is TRBV7-9, the J call TRBJ2-7, with D perhaps being TRBD1 or TRBD2 (5 bases each). Germline CDR1 SEHNR, CDR2 FQNEAQ (reference sequence). V lost 4 bases, J lost 2 bases, and 12 bases lay in between. The CDR3 spans 14 residues. The CDR3 coding sequence is TGTGCCAGCAGCTCCCCGGGACCTACCTACGAGCAGTACGTC. Protein product: CASSSPGPTYEQYV.

This clonotype came up a few times. The rearrangement uses TRBV11-2 and TRBJ2-3; TRBD2 agrees at 12 bases. This CDR3 region has 16 residues. J was trimmed by 2 bases and V by 5 bases; bases with no gene match: 5. CDR1 and CDR2 (germline): SGHAT, FQNNGV. In DNA, the CDR3 is TGTGCCAGCAGCCTACGGACTAGCGGGGTCACAGATACGCAGTATTTT. It specifies CASSLRTSGVTDTQYF.

This clonotype was seen more than once but under ten times. J is TRBJ2-3 and V is TRBV7-6; unclear D gene. Germline V gene sequence: CDR1 SGHVS, CDR2 FNYEAQ. This CDR3 comprises 13 residues. V was cut by 4 bases and J by 9 bases, with 14 bases left in between. The CDR3 DNA reads as TGTGCCAGCAGCTCGGTGTATGCCGACACGCAGTATTTT. This sequence encodes CASSSVYADTQYF.

The chain uses TRBV2 and TRBJ2-5; the D call may be TRBD1 or TRBD2 (6 bases each). V lost 6 bases to trimming and J lost 4 bases, with 18 bases between them. The CDR3 has 15 amino acids. Germline V lookup: CDR1 SNHLY, CDR2 FYNNEI. CDR3 sequence (DNA): TGTGCCAGCAGGGGGCCGGGGGCCGTGGGAGAGACCCAGTACTTC. It encodes CASRGPGAVGETQYF.

This clonotype was counted only a few times. The genes are TRBV9 and TRBJ2-1; D unresolved. The CDR3 loop spans 11 amino acids. Per germline, CDR1 SGDLS and CDR2 YYNGEE. The V end lost 1 base, the J end lost 10 bases, and 6 bases lay between the germline ends. The CDR3, as DNA: TGTGCCAGCAGCGTAAGTGGGGAGCAGTTCTTC. Its translation: CASSVSGEQFF.

V gene TRBV7-9 combines with J gene TRBJ1-6; D gene unclear. In germline, CDR1 is SEHNR, CDR2 FQNEAQ (reference sequence). V lost 8 bases and J 1 base, leaving 12 bases between the germline ends. This CDR3 contains 15 residues. CDR3 residues: CASPSRASYNSPLHF. The CDR3 DNA reads TGTGCCAGCCCCTCTCGAGCATCCTATAATTCACCCCTCCACTTT.

The chain combines TRBV2 with TRBJ1-1; D not resolved. Germline V gives CDR1 SNHLY, CDR2 FYNNEI. V was trimmed by 6 bases and J by 4 bases, leaving 12 bases between them. CDR3 length equals 13 residues. The DNA for the CDR3 is TGTGCCAGCAGGGAAAAAGGGTTCACTGAAGCTTTCTTT. Protein sequence: CASREKGFTEAFF.

This chain connects TRBV7-9 to TRBJ1-1, with TRBD1 matching 7 bases. Looked up from germline, CDR1 is SEHNR and CDR2 is FQNEAQ (reference sequence). Trimming removed 4 bases from V and 4 bases from J; junction bases left unmatched: 6. CDR3 length: 14 amino acids. CDR3 coding DNA: TGTGCCAGCAGCTCCACGACAGGGACCACTGAAGCTTTCTTT. Amino acids: CASSSTTGTTEAFF.

This chain uses TRBV7-9 with TRBJ1-5; weak D call: TRBD1 (5 bases). V shed 5 bases and J shed 3 bases, with 11 bases lying between them. This CDR3 region has 14 residues. Germline V gene lookup returns CDR1 SEHNR and CDR2 FQNEAQ (reference sequence). CDR3 protein: CASSPAGPNQPQHF. CDR3 coding DNA: TGTGCCAGCAGCCCGGCAGGGCCCAATCAGCCCCAGCATTTT.

This clonotype was detected only a few times. The chain joins TRBV20-1 to TRBJ2-1; 11 bases fit TRBD2. Per the germline V gene, CDR1 is DFQATT and CDR2 is SNEGSKA (reference sequence). This CDR3 has 14 residues. Trimming at V came to 5 bases and at J to 3 bases, leaving 3 bases not matched to a gene. The CDR3 sequence: CSASGTSGYNEQFF. CDR3 nucleotides: TGCAGTGCTTCTGGGACTAGCGGCTACAATGAGCAGTTCTTC.

This clonotype was observed at least ten times. The chain joins TRBV7-6 to TRBJ2-7, with a tentative D call TRBD1 (5 bases). The ends were cut back, 5 bases at V and 2 bases at J, with 13 bases in the middle. The germline gives CDR1 SGHVS, CDR2 FNYEAQ. This CDR3 spans 14 amino acids. The CDR3 spells CASSQNRRPYEQYF. DNA for the CDR3: TGTGCCAGCAGCCAAAACAGGCGACCCTACGAGCAGTACTTC.

This clonotype was counted a few times. The chain is built from TRBV12-3 or TRBV12-4 and TRBJ2-1; a weak D match, TRBD2 (6 bases). The V gene lost 5 bases and the J gene lost 15 bases, with 17 bases spanning the gap. The CDR3 extends over 12 amino acids. The CDR3 protein is CASSDRLGQAFF. CDR3 coding DNA: TGTGCCAGCAGTGACCGACTAGGTCAGGCGTTCTTC.

This sequence joins TRBV5-1 and TRBJ1-5; D is possibly TRBD1 (5 bases). Trimming removed 0 bases at V and 8 bases at J, with 12 bases between. The CDR3 totals 14 residues. Germline values: CDR1 SGHRS, CDR2 YFSETQ. This CDR3 reads CASSLVQGSEPQHF. CDR3 DNA: TGCGCCAGCAGCTTGGTCCAGGGTAGCGAGCCCCAGCATTTT.

The rearrangement uses TRBV20-1 and TRBJ2-2; TRBD2 might be the D (6 bases). The CDR3 loop spans 17 amino acids. Trimming shortened V by 0 bases and J by 2 bases, and 16 bases separated the two germline ends. Per the germline V gene, CDR1 is DFQATT and CDR2 is SNEGSKA (reference sequence). The CDR3 DNA follows: TGCAGTGCTAGAGATTCCGCGCCGGGAGCCAACACCGGGGAGCTGTTTTTT. It is translated as CSARDSAPGANTGELFF.

This clonotype was seen a handful of times. A read error may account for a junction end that differs from germline. The J gene is TRBJ1-5, the V gene TRBV27, with a tentative D call TRBD1 (6 bases). Per the germline V gene, CDR1 is MNHEY and CDR2 is SMNVEV (reference sequence). The CDR3 covers 15 residues. The CDR3 nucleotides read TGTGCCAGCCGTTTGATGAGGGGGAACAATCAGCCCCAGCATTTT. Translating it yields CASRLMRGNNQPQHF.

V gene TRBV27 combines with J gene TRBJ2-5; D call uncertain. Germline V gene sequence: CDR1 MNHEY, CDR2 SMNVEV (reference sequence). The CDR3 extends over 17 amino acids. Trimming took 0 bases from V and 1 from J, leaving 15 bases between them. The CDR3 loop reads CASSLSSRGALQETQYF. In nucleotides, the CDR3 is TGTGCCAGCAGTTTATCGTCGCGCGGAGCCCTCCAAGAGACCCAGTACTTC.

This clonotype was counted between two and nine times. The J gene is TRBJ2-7, the V gene TRBV10-3, with TRBD2 matching over 10 bases. After removal of 4 bases from V and 3 bases from J, the junction contained 6 bases not matched to a gene. The CDR3 is 15 amino acids. In germline, CDR1 is ENHRY, CDR2 SYGVKD. In DNA, the CDR3 is TGTGCCATCAGTGGGGGGGGACTAGCGCTCTACGAGCAGTACGTC. Its translation is CAISGGGLALYEQYV.

V and J are TRBV5-4 and TRBJ2-5, with a weak D call TRBD2 (5 bases). The CDR3 is made up of 18 amino acids. V lost 3 bases and J 5 bases, leaving 26 bases between the germline ends. Germline V gene sequence: CDR1 SGHNT, CDR2 YYREEE (reference sequence). For the CDR3, the DNA is TGTGCCAGCAGCTCCACCCCCTCTGACCCTACCTGGAGGGAGACCCAGTACTTC. This gives the protein CASSSTPSDPTWRETQYF.

This clonotype was recorded once. The chain has TRBV6-1 and TRBJ2-7; the D is unclear. Germline V CDR1 and CDR2: MNHNS, SASEGT. The V end was cut by 2 bases, the J end by 6 bases, with 17 bases between. The CDR3 has 15 amino acids. CDR3 in amino acids: CASSEPTDSRAEQYV. The CDR3, as DNA: TGTGCCAGCAGTGAACCCACAGATTCTAGGGCCGAGCAGTACGTC.

The V and J genes are TRBV18 and TRBJ2-7, with unresolved D. Germline V gene data show CDR1 as KGHSH and CDR2 as LQKENI. Trimming took off 5 bases at V and 0 bases at J, with 14 bases between the two ends. The CDR3 runs 15 residues. CDR3 DNA: TGTGCCAGCTCATTCATAGACCGCTACTCCTACGAGCAGTACGTC. Its protein is CASSFIDRYSYEQYV.

The chain combines TRBV4-1 with TRBJ1-1, with 7 bases aligning to TRBD1. CDR1 and CDR2 from the germline V gene are MGHRA and YSYEKL. This CDR3 contains 13 residues. V lost 4 bases, J lost 5 bases, and 4 bases stayed unmatched. CDR3: CASSLQQGTEAFF. DNA of the CDR3: TGCGCCAGCAGCCTTCAACAGGGGACTGAAGCTTTCTTT.